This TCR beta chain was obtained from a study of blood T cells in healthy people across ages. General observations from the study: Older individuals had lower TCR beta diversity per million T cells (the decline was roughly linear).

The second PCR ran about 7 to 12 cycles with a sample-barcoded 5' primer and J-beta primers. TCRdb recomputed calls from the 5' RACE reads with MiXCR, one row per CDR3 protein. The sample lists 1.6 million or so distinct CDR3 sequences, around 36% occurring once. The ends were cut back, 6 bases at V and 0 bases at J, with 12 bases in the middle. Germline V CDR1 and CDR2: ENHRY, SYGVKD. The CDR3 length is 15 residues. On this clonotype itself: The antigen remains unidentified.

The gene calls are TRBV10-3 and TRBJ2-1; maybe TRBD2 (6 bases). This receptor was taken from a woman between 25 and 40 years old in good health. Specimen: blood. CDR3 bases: TGTGCCATCAGCCGGGACTTTAGCTCCTACAATGAGCAGTTCTTC. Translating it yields CAISRDFSSYNEQFF.